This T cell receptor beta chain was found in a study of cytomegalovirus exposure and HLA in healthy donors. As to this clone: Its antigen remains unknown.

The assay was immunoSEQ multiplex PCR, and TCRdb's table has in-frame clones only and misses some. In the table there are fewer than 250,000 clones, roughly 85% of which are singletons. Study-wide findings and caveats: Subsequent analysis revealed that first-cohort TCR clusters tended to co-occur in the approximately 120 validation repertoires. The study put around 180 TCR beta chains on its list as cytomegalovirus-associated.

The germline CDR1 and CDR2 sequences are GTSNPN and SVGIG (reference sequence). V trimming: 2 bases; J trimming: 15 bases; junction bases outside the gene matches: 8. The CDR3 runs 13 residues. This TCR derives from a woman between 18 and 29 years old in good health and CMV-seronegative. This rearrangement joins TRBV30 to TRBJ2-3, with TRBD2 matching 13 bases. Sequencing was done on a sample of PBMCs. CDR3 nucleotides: TGTGCCTGGAGTTCCGGGACTAGCGGGGAACCATATTTT. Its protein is CAWSSGTSGEPYF.